In this sample, the clone carrying this T cell receptor beta chain turned up many times. Its antigen is currently unknown. TCRdb re-called the 5' RACE reads through MiXCR, storing one row per CDR3 protein. The data show some 300,000 distinct CDR3 sequences, less than 25% seen once. This sample is drawn from a study of CD8 T cells in ankylosing spondylitis. The CDR3 runs 13 residues. The V end lost 6 bases, the J end lost 14 bases, and 20 bases lay between the germline ends. Notes on the study in general: Fewer than ten highly homologous variants made up a TCR beta motif, and this motif appeared characteristic of ankylosing spondylitis blood.

The material sequenced was blood, either unsorted or a sorted T cell fraction (not recorded which). The V and J genes are TRBV12-3 or TRBV12-4 and TRBJ2-1, with TRBD2 as a possible D gene (5 bases). This sequence originates from a female donor with ankylosing spondylitis or in good health (not recorded which). This CDR3 is CASSALLGEEEFF. DNA for the CDR3: TGTGCCAGCAGCGCTCTCTTGGGAGAGGAGGAGTTCTTC.